What follows is one TCR beta chain and its context. Using immunoSEQ multiplex PCR, the repertoire was profiled, and TCRdb retains in-frame clones only, with some absent. The table shows 150,000 to 200,000 clones, with around 87% occurring only once. Looked up from germline, CDR1 is KGHDR and CDR2 is SFDVKD. V shed 3 bases and J shed 3 bases, with 4 bases lying between them. CDR3 length: 13 amino acids. The sample originates from a study of blood T cell repertoires in COVID-19. As for the study in general: Sources were T cells, B-cell-depleted T cells, or PBMCs; the material itself was cDNA or gDNA.

The J gene is TRBJ2-2, the V gene TRBV24-1, with unresolved D. This receptor was taken from a man aged 40-50 years with active or convalescent COVID-19. Specimen: peripheral blood. The CDR3 is CATSDTDTGELFF. The DNA of the CDR3 is TGTGCCACCAGTGATACGGACACCGGGGAGCTGTTTTTT.